This TCR beta chain was recovered during a study of human T cells and chemical hapten exposure. At the level of the study: The use of 2% DPC on approximately 2 cm by approximately 2 cm of upper inner arm skin constituted sensitization. Slight differences in pooled library volume were the main source of varying TCR yields across samples. Points from the study as a whole: Versus controls, expanded TCRs had significantly more large CDR3 similarity clusters.

The CDR3 runs 16 residues. Germline V CDR1 and CDR2: LGHNA, YSLEER. V lost 0 bases, J lost 0 bases, and 12 bases lay in between. TCRdb redid the calling of the RACE reads with MiXCR, one entry per CDR3 protein. The sample has 210,000 or so distinct CDR3 sequences; approximately 26% are singletons. Regarding time point: patch test 3, about 24 weeks after DPC sensitization. Treatment here: therapeutic diphenylcyclopropenone sensitization with weekly scalp DPC. About this clonotype: Antigen unknown.

V and J are TRBV4-3 and TRBJ2-7; no clear D. This TCR was recovered from a woman between 40 and 50 years old with alopecia areata. Some clones in this sample may be carry-over from other donors' samples. Source: whole blood, taken in connection with sensitization to the hapten diphenylcyclopropenone (DPC). The CDR3 DNA reads TGCGCCAGCAGCCAAGATGCCAGGCGGTCCTCCTACGAGCAGTACTTC. Residues: CASSQDARRSSYEQYF.